A selection of T cell receptor beta chains follows, all from one sample in a study of T cell responses to AZD1222 COVID-19 vaccine. Data came from immunoSEQ multiplex PCR; TCRdb stores just in-frame clones and leaves some out. In the table there are about 83,000 clones, roughly 90% of which are singletons. The sample in question was peripheral blood, obtained on day 0 of MenACWY control vaccination. Receptor source: an adult in good health. CDR3s include the opening cysteine and the closing phenylalanine or tryptophan. The D gene is left open where the match is weak. Clone size appears in some rows only: once, few, many, or a class for an expanded clone.

V,D,J,size,CDR3,DNA
TRBV28,NA,TRBJ2-7,NA,CASSFLISSYEQYF,TGTGCCAGCAGTTTTCTTATAAGCTCCTACGAGCAGTACTTC
TRBV3-1/TRBV3-2,NA,TRBJ2-3,NA,CASSQVRGPSTDTQYF,TGTGCCAGCAGCCAAGTACGAGGTCCTAGCACAGATACGCAGTATTTT
TRBV4-3,NA,TRBJ1-2,NA,CASSQDPMWGPDYGYTF,TGCGCCAGCAGCCAAGATCCCATGTGGGGCCCGGACTATGGCTACACCTTC
TRBV18,NA,TRBJ2-3,once,CASSPPNPMTDTQYF,TGTGCCAGCTCACCACCGAACCCTATGACAGATACGCAGTATTTT
TRBV7-2,NA,TRBJ1-3,NA,CASSWSGNTIYF,TGTGCCAGCAGCTGGTCTGGAAACACCATATATTTT
TRBV6-2/TRBV6-3,NA,TRBJ2-7,once,CASSYSGDIRSYEQYF,TGTGCCAGCAGTTACTCTGGGGACATTAGATCCTACGAGCAGTACTTC
TRBV5-5,NA,TRBJ2-7,once,CASRQIPGAYEQYF,TGTGCCAGCAGGCAGATCCCGGGGGCCTACGAGCAGTACTTC
TRBV28,NA,TRBJ2-7,few,CASSLPGGSWEQYF,TGTGCCAGCAGCCTCCCGGGGGGCTCCTGGGAGCAGTACTTC
TRBV27,TRBD2,TRBJ2-3,NA,CASSLWGAGLGDTQYF,TGTGCCAGCAGTTTGTGGGGAGCGGGATTGGGAGATACGCAGTATTTT
TRBV6-5,TRBD1,TRBJ2-5,NA,CASSHRGRETQYF,TGTGCCAGCAGTCACAGGGGGCGAGAGACCCAGTACTTC
TRBV13,NA,TRBJ2-1,NA,CASSSYLAYPFYNEQFF,TGTGCCAGCAGCTCCTATCTAGCCTACCCCTTCTACAATGAGCAGTTCTTC
TRBV28,NA,TRBJ1-2,NA,CASSRGAAPNYGYTF,TGTGCCAGCAGTCGCGGGGCCGCCCCTAACTATGGCTACACCTTC
TRBV6-2/TRBV6-3,NA,TRBJ2-1,NA,CASSGDPTYNEQFF,TGTGCCAGCAGTGGGGACCCCACCTACAATGAGCAGTTCTTC
TRBV6-5,TRBD1,TRBJ1-5,NA,CASRSRDRSSPQHF,TGTGCCAGCCGTTCCCGGGACAGGTCATCGCCCCAGCATTTT
TRBV6-5,NA,TRBJ2-7,NA,CASRQPGSSYEQYF,TGTGCCAGCAGACAGCCCGGGAGCTCCTACGAGCAGTACTTC